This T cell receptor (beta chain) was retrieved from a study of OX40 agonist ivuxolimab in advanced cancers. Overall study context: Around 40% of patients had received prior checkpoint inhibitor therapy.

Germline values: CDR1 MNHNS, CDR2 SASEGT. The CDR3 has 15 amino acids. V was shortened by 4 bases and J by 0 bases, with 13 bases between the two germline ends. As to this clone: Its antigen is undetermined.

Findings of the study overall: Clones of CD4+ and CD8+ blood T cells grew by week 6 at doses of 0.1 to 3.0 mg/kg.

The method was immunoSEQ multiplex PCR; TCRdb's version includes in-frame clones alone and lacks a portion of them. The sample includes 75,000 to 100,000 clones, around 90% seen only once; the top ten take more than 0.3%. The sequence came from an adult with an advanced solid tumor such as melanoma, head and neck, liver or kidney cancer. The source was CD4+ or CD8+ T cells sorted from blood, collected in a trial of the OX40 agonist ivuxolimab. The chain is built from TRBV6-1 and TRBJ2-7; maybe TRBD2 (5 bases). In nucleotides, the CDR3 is TGTGCCAGCAGTGCCGGGTCCGAGGGCTCCTACGAGCAGTACGTC. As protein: CASSAGSEGSYEQYV.